This T cell receptor beta chain originates from a study of shared clonotypes between healthy human individuals. From germline, CDR1 is PRHDT and CDR2 FYEKMQ (reference sequence). Trimming removed 4 bases from V and 3 bases from J, with 4 bases in between. The CDR3 runs 12 residues. Libraries were prepared by immunoSEQ multiplex PCR; TCRdb keeps only in-frame clonotypes and omits some of them. The sample includes approximately 1,500,000 clones, 96% of them seen just once. This clone has a single count. V is TRBV13 and J is TRBJ2-1; D uncertain. The material sequenced was naive CD4+ T cells sorted from blood. Subset indicated: CD45RA+ positively selected. The receptor was derived from a man aged 25 to 45 in good health. CDR3 nucleotide sequence: TGTGCCAGCAGCTCAGGCTACAATGAGCAGTTCTTC. This codes for CASSSGYNEQFF.